The 32 T cell receptor beta chains given below trace back to one sample, sequenced in a study of beta chain features in type 1 diabetes. The whole isolated RNA underwent reverse transcription, so sequencing captured expressed TCRB transcripts. Assay: immunoSEQ multiplex PCR; the TCRdb copy retains only in-frame clones and omits some. The table lists hundreds of thousands of clones, around an eighth of them singletons, with more than 0.015% in the top ten. Sequencing was done on a sample of naive CD4+ T cells from blood. The receptors derive from a man between 18 and 35 years old in good health.

The chain links TRBV5-1 to TRBJ1-2; 7 nucleotides align to TRBD1. Germline assignment: CDR1 SGHRS and CDR2 YFSETQ. CDR3 length: 13 amino acids. Trimming at V came to 4 bases and at J to 3 bases, leaving 3 bases not matched to a gene. Written as DNA, the CDR3 is TGCGCCAGCAGCCTAGGGACAGACTATGGCTACACCTTC. Its protein is CASSLGTDYGYTF.

This chain uses TRBV30 with TRBJ1-4; no clear D gene. Trimming shortened V by 4 bases and J by 4 bases, and 13 bases separated the two germline ends. Germline lookup yields CDR1 GTSNPN and CDR2 SVGIG (reference sequence). This CDR3 is 14 amino acids long. CDR3 residues: CAWTRGTSNEKLFF. CDR3 coding DNA: TGTGCCTGGACGCGCGGAACGAGTAATGAAAAACTGTTTTTT. Filled out from reference TRBV30 and TRBJ1-4, the complete variable domain reads SQTIHQWPATLVQPVGSPLSLECTVEGTSNPNLYWYRQAAGRGLQLLFYSVGIGQISSEVPQNLSASRPQDRQFILSSKKLLLSDSGFYLCAWTRGTSNEKLFFGSGTQLSVL.

The chain uses TRBV7-2 and TRBJ2-2; 8 bases align to TRBD2. The CDR3 is 17 amino acids. V shed 3 bases, J shed 0 bases, and the junction held 6 bases outside the gene matches. Germline loops: CDR1 SGHTA, CDR2 FQGNSA. This chain's CDR3 is CASSFPRGGANTGELFF. The CDR3 region has the DNA TGTGCCAGCAGCTTCCCTCGGGGGGGAGCGAACACCGGGGAGCTGTTTTTT.

This clone has only a few counts. One end of the junction varies from germline; a read error may be responsible. The chain couples TRBV7-7 to TRBJ2-1, with a tentative D call TRBD1 (5 bases). Germline CDR1 reads SSHAT; CDR2 reads FNYEAQ (reference sequence). CDR3 length equals 15 residues. DNA of the CDR3: TGTGCTAGCAGCCCCGCCGAGACAGTGCTTAATGAGCAGTTCTTC. The encoded protein is CASSPAETVLNEQFF. Drawing the rest from reference TRBV7-7 and TRBJ2-1, the complete variable domain is GAGVSQSPRYKVTKRGQDVTLRCDPISSHATLYWYQQALGQGPEFLTYFNYEAQPDKSGLPSDRFSAERPEGSISTLTIQRTEQRDSAMYRCASSPAETVLNEQFFGPGTRLTVL.

The V and J genes are TRBV5-1 and TRBJ2-3, with D perhaps TRBD2 (5 bases). Germline CDR1 SGHRS, CDR2 YFSETQ. Trimming left V 4 bases short and J 4 bases short, with 19 bases between. The CDR3 has 16 residues. CDR3: CASSVLGSPKADTQYF. CDR3 coding DNA: TGCGCCAGCAGCGTACTAGGCTCCCCGAAGGCAGATACGCAGTATTTT. The full variable domain, its missing parts supplied by reference TRBV5-1 and TRBJ2-3, is KAGVTQTPRYLIKTRGQQVTLSCSPISGHRSVSWYQQTPGQGLQFLFEYFSETQRNKGNFPGRFSGRQFSNSRSEMNVSTLELGDSALYLCASSVLGSPKADTQYFGPGTRLTVL.

V usage is TRBV10-3 and J usage is TRBJ1-3; 11 positions match TRBD1. The CDR3 loop spans 16 amino acids. J was trimmed by 3 bases and V by 9 bases; bases with no gene match: 10. The germline V gene encodes CDR1 ENHRY and CDR2 SYGVKD. In DNA form, the CDR3 reads TGTGCCATTACTCCGGGACAGGGGGAAGGTGGAAACACCATATATTTT. This codes for CAITPGQGEGGNTIYF.

This rearrangement joins TRBV11-3 to TRBJ1-1, with D perhaps matching TRBD1 (5 bases). The V gene's germline CDR1 is SGHNT and CDR2 YENEEA. V lost 5 bases to trimming and J lost 1 base, with 8 bases between them. This CDR3 has 13 residues. CDR3 residues: CASSRGGNTEAFF. The CDR3 DNA reads TGTGCCAGCAGCCGGGGGGGGAACACTGAAGCTTTCTTT.

This chain joins TRBV30 and TRBJ1-6, with a weak D call TRBD1 (6 bases). V was cut by 5 bases and J by 9 bases, with 17 bases left in between. This CDR3 comprises 14 residues. The germline CDR1 and CDR2 sequences are GTSNPN and SVGIG (reference sequence). The CDR3 sequence is CAWEQGNGVSPLHF. CDR3 nucleotide sequence: TGTGCCTGGGAACAGGGTAATGGGGTTTCACCCCTCCACTTT.

This clone has a handful of counts. The chain employs TRBV19 and TRBJ2-4, with a weak D call TRBD2 (5 bases). The length of the CDR3 is 16 residues. Germline CDR1 is LNHDA and CDR2 is SQIVND (reference sequence). V lost 6 bases to trimming and J lost 0 bases, with 15 bases between them. In DNA form, the CDR3 reads TGTGCCAGTAGCCCGAGGGCTTTGGGAGCCAAAAACATTCAGTACTTC. Translation: CASSPRALGAKNIQYF. Full variable domain (rest looked up from reference TRBV19 and TRBJ2-4): DGGITQSPKYLFRKEGQNVTLSCEQNLNHDAMYWYRQDPGQGLRLIYYSQIVNDFQKGDIAEGYSVSREKKESFPLTVTSAQKNPTAFYLCASSPRALGAKNIQYFGAGTRLSVL.

This clone has just a few counts. The chain is built from TRBV5-4 and TRBJ2-5; 8 positions match TRBD1. In germline, CDR1 is SGHNT, CDR2 YYREEE (reference sequence). Unmatched junction bases numbered 6, after V lost 4 bases and J lost 4 bases. The CDR3 is made up of 14 amino acids. CDR3 DNA sequence: TGTGCCAGCAGCAGAATACAGGGGGGAGAGACCCAGTACTTC. Translation gives CASSRIQGGETQYF. Filled out from reference TRBV5-4 and TRBJ2-5, the complete variable domain reads ETGVTQSPTHLIKTRGQQVTLRCSSQSGHNTVSWYQQALGQGPQFIFQYYREEENGRGNFPPRFSGLQFPNYSSELNVNALELDDSALYLCASSRIQGGETQYFGPGTRLLVL.

Remarks on this clone: Other DNA sequences of this sample code for an identical CDR3. The gene calls are TRBV13 and TRBJ2-5; a possible D gene is TRBD2 (6 bases). V was pared by 1 base and J by 3 bases, with 12 bases between. The germline gives CDR1 PRHDT, CDR2 FYEKMQ (reference sequence). The CDR3 is 15 residues long. This chain's CDR3 is CASSLAGAGKETQYF. As DNA, the CDR3 is TGTGCCAGCAGCTTAGCCGGCGCGGGAAAAGAGACCCAGTACTTC. The variable domain in full, with the rest retrieved from reference TRBV13 and TRBJ2-5, is AAGVIQSPRHLIKEKRETATLKCYPIPRHDTVYWYQQGPGQDPQFLISFYEKMQSDKGSIPDRFSAQQFSDYHSELNMSSLELGDSALYFCASSLAGAGKETQYFGPGTRLLVL.

The V and J genes are TRBV27 and TRBJ1-1, with 8 bases lining up with TRBD1. The CDR3 has 13 residues. Unmatched junction bases numbered 7, after V lost 10 bases and J lost 3 bases. Germline lookup yields CDR1 MNHEY and CDR2 SMNVEV (reference sequence). CDR3 amino acids: CATVTGDYTEAFF. CDR3 coding DNA: TGTGCCACTGTGACAGGGGATTACACTGAAGCTTTCTTT.

This clone was observed a few times. DNA for the CDR3: TGTGCCTGGAGTCCACAGGGGATATCTGGCTACACCTTC. Its translation: CAWSPQGISGYTF. V is TRBV30 and J is TRBJ1-2; 7 bases line up with TRBD1. V trimming: 2 bases; J trimming: 7 bases; junction bases outside the gene matches: 7. CDR3 length equals 13 residues. Germline CDR1 is GTSNPN and CDR2 is SVGIG (reference sequence).

On this clone: At one end, the junction sequence differs from germline, possibly due to a read error. This rearrangement joins TRBV6-5 to TRBJ2-5, with no clear D. Germline V gives CDR1 MNHEY, CDR2 SVGAGI. CDR3 size: 14 residues. The DNA for the CDR3 is TGTGCCAGCAGTTACGGCAGGTATCAAGGGACCCAGTACTTC. Translating it yields CASSYGRYQGTQYF.

The chain employs TRBV4-3 and TRBJ1-6, with D perhaps matching TRBD1 (6 bases). The CDR3 contains 18 residues. The germline V gene has CDR1 LGHNA and CDR2 YSLEER. Trimming removed 3 bases at V and 7 bases at J, with 22 bases between. In nucleotides, the CDR3 is TGCGCCAGCAGCCAGGGAGCGGGGGGGGCGTTCCGGAATTCACCCCTCCACTTT. The encoded protein is CASSQGAGGAFRNSPLHF.

This chain uses TRBV11-1 with TRBJ2-7; 10 bases align to TRBD1. Germline-derived CDR1 and CDR2 are SGHAT and FQDESV (reference sequence). This CDR3 has 16 amino acids. Trimming took 2 bases from V and 5 from J; bases not matched to a gene: 9. The chain's CDR3 is CASSLSWTGGFHEQYF. CDR3 bases: TGTGCCAGCAGCTTATCGTGGACAGGGGGGTTCCACGAGCAGTACTTC.

This clone was found a few times. The chain combines TRBV19 with TRBJ2-2; D perhaps matches TRBD2 (6 bases). Germline-derived CDR1 and CDR2 are LNHDA and SQIVND (reference sequence). The ends were cut back, 5 bases at V and 5 bases at J, with 12 bases in the middle. This CDR3 spans 14 amino acids. The CDR3 is CASSRRGSTGELFF. CDR3 DNA sequence: TGTGCCAGTAGTCGGAGGGGTTCAACCGGGGAGCTGTTTTTT.

The V gene is TRBV7-2, the J gene TRBJ1-5, with no clear D. There are 13 residues in the CDR3. Germline assignment: CDR1 SGHTA and CDR2 FQGNSA. Trimming stripped 0 bases from V and 8 bases from J, with 8 bases between. The CDR3 coding sequence is TGTGCCAGCAGCTTAGCGATGTCGGAGCCCCAGCATTTT. Protein product: CASSLAMSEPQHF.

This clone occurred a few times. The V gene is TRBV6-6, the J gene TRBJ2-5; a weak D match, TRBD1 (5 bases). Looked up from germline, CDR1 is MNHNY and CDR2 is SVGAGI (reference sequence). The CDR3 totals 15 residues. Trimming pared 0 bases from V and 1 base from J, leaving 9 bases between. CDR3: CASSYSRTSQETQYF. CDR3 DNA: TGTGCCAGCAGTTACTCGAGGACAAGCCAAGAGACCCAGTACTTC.

This clone was seen a handful of times. V usage is TRBV18 and J usage is TRBJ2-7; 11 bases match TRBD1. Trimming removed 1 base from V and 5 bases from J; junction bases left unmatched: 13. The CDR3 is 18 amino acids. Germline V gives CDR1 KGHSH, CDR2 LQKENI. Written as DNA, the CDR3 is TGTGCCAGCTCACCACAGTCCGGAGGGACAGGGGGACAGGACGAGCAGTACTTC. Protein: CASSPQSGGTGGQDEQYF.

This clone was seen more than once but under ten times. The chain recombines TRBV28 with TRBJ2-3; D is possibly TRBD1 (5 bases). Trimming shortened V by 5 bases and J by 5 bases, and 14 bases separated the two germline ends. This CDR3 comprises 14 residues. CDR1 and CDR2 from the germline V gene are MDHEN and SYDVKM. The chain's CDR3 is CASSPQGRLDTQYF. The CDR3, as DNA: TGTGCCAGCAGTCCCCAGGGCCGGCTAGATACGCAGTATTTT.

The chain combines TRBV28 with TRBJ1-2; D remains unclear. Germline CDR1 reads MDHEN; CDR2 reads SYDVKM. V lost 5 bases and J 2 bases, leaving 12 bases between the germline ends. This CDR3 comprises 14 residues. The CDR3, as DNA: TGTGCCAGCAGTCCGCTATTTATGAACTATGGCTACACCTTC. This codes for CASSPLFMNYGYTF.

This clone showed up just a few times. V is TRBV7-2 and J is TRBJ2-7, with D maybe TRBD1 (5 bases). The CDR3 has 12 residues. The V gene lost 5 bases and the J gene lost 7 bases, with 12 bases spanning the gap. Germline V gene data show CDR1 as SGHTA and CDR2 as FQGNSA. DNA for the CDR3: TGTGCCAGCAGCAAGGACATCCAGGAGCAGTACTTC. This gives the protein CASSKDIQEQYF.

This clone has a handful of counts. The chain carries TRBV18 and TRBJ2-7, with 8 positions matching TRBD2. CDR3 length: 14 amino acids. Unmatched junction bases numbered 5, after V lost 4 bases and J lost 3 bases. CDR1 is KGHSH, CDR2 LQKENI, per germline. In DNA form, the CDR3 reads TGTGCCAGCTCACAGCAGCGGGAGAACTACGAGCAGTACTTC. As protein: CASSQQRENYEQYF.

The chain links TRBV11-3 to TRBJ2-1, with TRBD2 matching 11 bases. The CDR3 has 16 residues. Trimming took 1 base from V and 4 from J; bases not matched to a gene: 3. In germline, CDR1 is SGHNT, CDR2 YENEEA. CDR3 nucleotides: TGTGCCAGCAGCTTAGCCGGACTAGCGGGTTACAATGAGCAGTTCTTC. Amino acid sequence: CASSLAGLAGYNEQFF.

The V call is TRBV28, the J call TRBJ1-2, with TRBD1 matching 7 bases. Germline V CDR1 and CDR2: MDHEN, SYDVKM. Trimming removed 8 bases from V and 3 bases from J; junction bases left unmatched: 6. The CDR3 has 13 amino acids. The CDR3 DNA is TGTGCCAGCCAAACCGGGACAGACTATGGCTACACCTTC. It specifies CASQTGTDYGYTF.

This clone has just a few counts. The chain uses TRBV29-1 and TRBJ2-5, with 7 bases fitting TRBD2. Germline loops: CDR1 SQVTM, CDR2 ANQGSEA. This CDR3 has 14 residues. V trimming: 5 bases; J trimming: 2 bases; junction bases outside the gene matches: 8. CDR3 sequence (DNA): TGCAGCGTTCGGCCGGGAGCGGGGCAAGAGACCCAGTACTTC. The encoded protein is CSVRPGAGQETQYF. Filled out from reference TRBV29-1 and TRBJ2-5, the complete variable domain reads SAVISQKPSRDICQRGTSLTIQCQVDSQVTMMFWYRQQPGQSLTLIATANQGSEATYESGFVIDKFPISRPNLTFSTLTVSNMSPEDSSIYLCSVRPGAGQETQYFGPGTRLLVL.

The chain links TRBV5-6 to TRBJ2-1, with 11 bases aligning to TRBD2. In germline, CDR1 is SGHDT, CDR2 YYEEEE. V gave up 1 base and J gave up 7 bases; unmatched junction bases: 13. CDR3 length equals 18 residues. As DNA, the CDR3 is TGTGCCAGCAGCTTGCTGGCGGGGTTAGCGGGAGGGAGAAATGAGCAGTTCTTC. Its translation is CASSLLAGLAGGRNEQFF. The full variable domain, with the rest looked up from reference TRBV5-6 and TRBJ2-1, is DAGVTQSPTHLIKTRGQQVTLRCSPKSGHDTVSWYQQALGQGPQFIFQYYEEEERQRGNFPDRFSGHQFPNYSSELNVNALLLGDSALYLCASSLLAGLAGGRNEQFFGPGTRLTVL.

The chain carries TRBV28 and TRBJ2-7, with 9 nucleotides matching TRBD1. In germline, CDR1 is MDHEN, CDR2 SYDVKM. The CDR3 sequence is 13 residues long. DNA for the CDR3: TGTGCAAGCGGCGGGACAGGGAGTAACGAGCAGTACTTC. Translation gives CASGGTGSNEQYF.

The V gene is TRBV28, the J gene TRBJ1-1; D is undetermined. The CDR3 extends over 15 amino acids. The V and J ends lost 4 bases and 0 bases respectively, with 12 bases between them. Germline CDR1 reads MDHEN; CDR2 reads SYDVKM. CDR3 DNA sequence: TGTGCCAGCAGTTCGCTGACTGACCTGAACACTGAAGCTTTCTTT. It yields the protein CASSSLTDLNTEAFF.

This clone was observed a handful of times. The chain has TRBV10-3 and TRBJ1-1; a possible D gene is TRBD1 (6 bases). The V gene's germline CDR1 is ENHRY and CDR2 SYGVKD. The length of the CDR3 is 14 residues. V lost 6 bases, J lost 4 bases, and 15 bases lay in between. In nucleotides, the CDR3 is TGTGCCATCAGCAAACAGGGAGACGCCACTGAAGCTTTCTTT. It codes for CAISKQGDATEAFF.

This clone was picked up a small number of times. The rearrangement links TRBV5-1 to TRBJ2-3; 10 bases are shared with TRBD2. V shed 3 bases, J shed 1 base, and the junction held 2 bases outside the gene matches. Germline CDR1 reads SGHRS; CDR2 reads YFSETQ. The CDR3 runs to 15 residues. CDR3 region: CASSSSGGGTDTQYF. CDR3 in DNA: TGCGCCAGCAGCTCCAGCGGGGGGGGCACAGATACGCAGTATTTT.